A single sample gave rise to the 10 T cell receptor beta chains below, sequenced in a study of beta chain features in type 1 diabetes (dated by TCRdb to 2016 to 2019). General findings and caveats noted by the study authors: A moderate but significant shortening of TCRB CDR3 length was observed in type 1 diabetes patients in all four CD4+ subsets.

Their cognate antigens are unknown. Libraries were prepared through the immunoSEQ multiplex PCR assay. The High Capacity cDNA Reverse Transcription Kit was used to reverse transcribe all of the isolated RNA, meaning that expressed TCRB transcripts were what got sequenced. TCRdb stores this immuneACCESS table with in-frame sequences only. Part of the clones is absent; in the studies checked, under half of the shortfall reflects unresolved V genes, and no reason is known for the rest. Within this sample are some 70,000 clones, with 45% to 50% of them counted one time only. The top ten clones comprise roughly 0.7% of the sample. Sequenced input: central memory CD4+ T cells from blood. The receptors come from a young man with type 1 diabetes.

J is TRBJ2-5 and V is TRBV27; 7 nucleotides line up with TRBD1. V trimming: 6 bases; J trimming: 1 base; junction bases outside the gene matches: 8. Germline CDR1 and CDR2: MNHEY and SMNVEV (reference sequence). The CDR3 sequence is 15 residues long. DNA of the CDR3: TGTGCCAGCAGCCACTATAGGACAGGCCAAGAGACCCAGTACTTC. It encodes CASSHYRTGQETQYF.

This clone has just a few counts. V and J are TRBV5-1 and TRBJ2-2; D is possibly TRBD2 (6 bases). The V end was cut by 1 base, the J end by 7 bases, with 17 bases between. This CDR3 comprises 16 residues. Germline V gene data show CDR1 as SGHRS and CDR2 as YFSETQ. The CDR3 loop is CASSLNRRGGLGELFF. Here the CDR3 DNA reads TGCGCCAGCAGCTTGAATCGGCGGGGAGGCCTCGGGGAGCTGTTTTTT.

The chain links TRBV5-1 to TRBJ2-7; 9 positions match TRBD1. V was pared by 3 bases and J by 6 bases, with 4 bases of the junction left unmatched. CDR3 length: 13 residues. The germline CDR1 and CDR2 sequences are SGHRS and YFSETQ. CDR3 coding DNA: TGCGCCAGCAGCTCCGGGACAGGGTTCGAGCAGTACTTC. Residues: CASSSGTGFEQYF.

J is TRBJ2-1 and V is TRBV19; 8 bases agree with TRBD2. There are 19 residues in the CDR3. Trimming cost V 6 bases and J 1 base; bases outside gene matches: 17. Per the germline V gene, CDR1 is LNHDA and CDR2 is SQIVND (reference sequence). The CDR3 spells CASSSYSSAGGGSYNEQFF. The CDR3 DNA sequence: TGTGCCAGTAGCTCATATAGCTCGGCGGGAGGTGGGTCCTACAATGAGCAGTTCTTC.

The CDR3 is CATQDRATSNYGYTF. The CDR3 nucleotides are TGTGCCACCCAGGACAGGGCCACCTCTAACTATGGCTACACCTTC. The chain carries TRBV19 and TRBJ1-2; 8 bases are shared with TRBD1. Trimming cost V 10 bases and J 0 bases; bases outside gene matches: 10. The CDR3 runs to 15 residues. Per the germline V gene, CDR1 is LNHDA and CDR2 is SQIVND (reference sequence).

V and J are TRBV2 and TRBJ2-5; 8 nucleotides match TRBD1. CDR3 length: 13 amino acids. In germline, CDR1 is SNHLY, CDR2 FYNNEI. Trimming cost V 6 bases and J 7 bases; bases outside gene matches: 7. CDR3 DNA sequence: TGTGCCAGCAGGGCCGGACAGGGTGGGACCCAGTACTTC. Its translation is CASRAGQGGTQYF.

The table lists this clone with a few counts. The chain has TRBV10-3 and TRBJ1-5, with 9 bases aligning to TRBD1. V lost 3 bases to trimming and J lost 5 bases; unmatched junction nucleotides: 5. Germline V gives CDR1 ENHRY, CDR2 SYGVKD. This CDR3 is built from 15 residues. CDR3 DNA sequence: TGTGCCATCAGTGACTCGGACAGGGGATATCAGCCCCAGCATTTT. This translates into CAISDSDRGYQPQHF.

V gene TRBV4-2 combines with J gene TRBJ2-1, with 8 positions matching TRBD2. From germline, CDR1 is LGHNA and CDR2 YNFKEQ. The CDR3 is 18 amino acids. V lost 0 bases, J lost 7 bases, and 14 bases stayed unmatched. CDR3 DNA: TGTGCCAGCAGCCAAGATAACGACGAGGCTAGCGGGTGGAATGAGCAGTTCTTC. Protein product: CASSQDNDEASGWNEQFF.

This clone occurred a few times. The rearrangement uses TRBV5-6 and TRBJ1-5; 9 bases are shared with TRBD1. The trim removed 4 bases at V and 4 bases at J, leaving 3 bases unmatched. Per the germline V gene, CDR1 is SGHDT and CDR2 is YYEEEE. The CDR3 has 14 amino acids. CDR3 region: CASSRDRVNQPQHF. The CDR3 nucleotides read TGTGCCAGCAGCCGGGACAGGGTGAATCAGCCCCAGCATTTT.

The V and J genes are TRBV19 and TRBJ2-1, with 11 bases fitting TRBD2. With 6 bases clipped from V and 8 bases from J, the junction kept 6 bases outside the gene matches. CDR1 LNHDA and CDR2 SQIVND come from the germline V gene (reference sequence). CDR3 length: 14 amino acids. This CDR3 is CASRETSGAHEQFF. The CDR3 DNA reads as TGTGCCAGTAGAGAGACTAGCGGGGCCCATGAGCAGTTCTTC.